The rows below give T cell receptor beta chains drawn from one sample of a study of shared clonotypes between healthy human individuals. TCRdb keeps only in-frame clones here, not all; method: immunoSEQ multiplex PCR. Among about 490,000 clones listed, about 85% were seen once. The sequencing input was PBMCs. The source is a middle-aged woman in good health. Some clones in this sample may be carry-over from other donors' samples. CDR3s include the opening cysteine and the closing phenylalanine or tryptophan. Each record gives: CDR3 DNA, CDR3 protein, clone size, J gene, V gene, D gene. D genes are given only for firm matches. Size tells how often a clone was seen (once, few, many) or the class of an expanded clone, and some rows leave it out.

DNA: TGTGCCAGCAGCCAAGATGGCGCGGGAGGGCCGAGCTCCTACGAGCAGTACTTC
CDR3: CASSQDGAGGPSSYEQYF
size: .
J: TRBJ2-7
V: TRBV4-2
D: TRBD2

DNA: TGTGCCAGCAGGAAGGGTCCCTACGAGCAGTACTTC
CDR3: CASRKGPYEQYF
size: .
J: TRBJ2-7
V: TRBV21-1
D: .

DNA: TGCAGCGTTGAAAAGGTCCCAAATGAAGCTTTCTTT
CDR3: CSVEKVPNEAFF
size: .
J: TRBJ1-1
V: TRBV29-1
D: .

DNA: TGTGCCAGCAGTTTTGGAGGGGGCCACTACGAGCAGTACTTC
CDR3: CASSFGGGHYEQYF
size: .
J: TRBJ2-7
V: TRBV28
D: .

DNA: TGTGCCAGCAGCTTGGACAGGGAAACAGATACGCAGTATTTT
CDR3: CASSLDRETDTQYF
size: .
J: TRBJ2-3
V: TRBV7-8
D: TRBD1

DNA: TGTGCCAGCTCACCTGAAACCGGGACAGGGAACTACGAGCAGTACTTC
CDR3: CASSPETGTGNYEQYF
size: .
J: TRBJ2-7
V: TRBV18
D: TRBD1

DNA: TGTGCCAGCAGACGGGACAGGGGAGGGTGGGAGACCCAGTACTTC
CDR3: CASRRDRGGWETQYF
size: .
J: TRBJ2-5
V: TRBV5-4
D: TRBD1

DNA: TGTGCCAGTAGCTTTCAGACCGGGATTAGGAACGAGCAGTACTTC
CDR3: CASSFQTGIRNEQYF
size: .
J: TRBJ2-7
V: TRBV11-2
D: .

DNA: TGTGCCAGCGGCAGACAGGCTGACAATGAGCAGTTCTTC
CDR3: CASGRQADNEQFF
size: .
J: TRBJ2-1
V: TRBV6-1
D: .

DNA: TGTGCCAGCAGCCCGCAGGGACATTTATTGAACACTGAAGCTTTCTTT
CDR3: CASSPQGHLLNTEAFF
size: .
J: TRBJ1-1
V: TRBV11-2
D: .

DNA: TGCAGTGCGGAACAGGTCTACGAGCAGTACTTC
CDR3: CSAEQVYEQYF
size: .
J: TRBJ2-7
V: TRBV20-1
D: .

DNA: TGTGCCATCAGTGATTCCGGGGGCACCGGGGAGCTGTTTTTT
CDR3: CAISDSGGTGELFF
size: .
J: TRBJ2-2
V: TRBV10-3
D: .

DNA: TGTGCCAGCTCACCGCAGGACTATGCCGGGGAGCTGTTTTTT
CDR3: CASSPQDYAGELFF
size: once
J: TRBJ2-2
V: TRBV18
D: .

DNA: TGTGCCAGCAGCCTCTGGGGGGATCAAGAGACCCAGTACTTC
CDR3: CASSLWGDQETQYF
size: .
J: TRBJ2-5
V: TRBV6-5
D: .

DNA: TGTGCCAGCAGTTTACATAGGACAGGTGGCAATCAGCCCCAGCATTTT
CDR3: CASSLHRTGGNQPQHF
size: .
J: TRBJ1-5
V: TRBV28
D: TRBD1

DNA: TGTGCCAGCAGTGGTCTTGGCGGGACACCCTACGAGCAGTACTTC
CDR3: CASSGLGGTPYEQYF
size: .
J: TRBJ2-7
V: TRBV6-5
D: .

DNA: TGTGCCAGCACATCAGGGGCCCAAGAGACCCAGTACTTC
CDR3: CASTSGAQETQYF
size: once
J: TRBJ2-5
V: TRBV6-1
D: .

DNA: TGTGTCAGAAGCTTAGGGGGGGTTGTGGCGGACACTGAAGCTTTCTTT
CDR3: CVRSLGGVVADTEAFF
size: .
J: TRBJ1-1
V: TRBV7-5
D: .

DNA: TGTGCCAGCAGCCAACAAGAGACCCAGTACTTC
CDR3: CASSQQETQYF
size: .
J: TRBJ2-5
V: TRBV14
D: .

DNA: TGTGCCAGTAGTATTGGGCCCCCCGGGGGTCAGCCCCAGCATTTT
CDR3: CASSIGPPGGQPQHF
size: .
J: TRBJ1-5
V: TRBV19
D: .

DNA: TGCAGCGTTGACAGGGGATTTGGCGGCTACACCTTC
CDR3: CSVDRGFGGYTF
size: .
J: TRBJ1-2
V: TRBV29-1
D: .

DNA: TGTGCCAGCAGCTTAGCATCGGACAGTTCTTATAGCAATCAGCCCCAGCATTTT
CDR3: CASSLASDSSYSNQPQHF
size: .
J: TRBJ1-5
V: TRBV7-8
D: .

DNA: TGCAGTGCTAGAGATCCCTATGAGCAGTTCTTC
CDR3: CSARDPYEQFF
size: .
J: TRBJ2-1
V: TRBV20-1
D: .

DNA: TGTGCCAGCAGTGAAACGTGGGCTAGTGAGACCCAGTACTTC
CDR3: CASSETWASETQYF
size: once
J: TRBJ2-5
V: TRBV2
D: .

DNA: TGTGCCAGCAGTTACGACACCCCCACTGAAGCTTTCTTT
CDR3: CASSYDTPTEAFF
size: .
J: TRBJ1-1
V: TRBV6-6
D: .